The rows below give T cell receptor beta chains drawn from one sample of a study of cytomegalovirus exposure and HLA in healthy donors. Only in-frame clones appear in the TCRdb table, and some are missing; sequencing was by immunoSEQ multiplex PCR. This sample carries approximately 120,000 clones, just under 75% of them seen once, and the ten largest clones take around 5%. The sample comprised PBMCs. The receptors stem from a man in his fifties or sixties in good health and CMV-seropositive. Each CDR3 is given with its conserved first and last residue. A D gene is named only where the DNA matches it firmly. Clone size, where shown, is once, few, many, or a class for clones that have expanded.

CDR3aa: CSGQNTEAFF
CDR3nt: TGCAGTGGACAGAACACTGAAGCTTTCTTT
v_gene: TRBV29-1
d_gene: NA
abundance: once
j_gene: TRBJ1-1

CDR3aa: CASSLGQLNQETQYF
CDR3nt: TGTGCCAGCAGCTTAGGACAATTAAACCAAGAGACCCAGTACTTC
v_gene: TRBV11-3
d_gene: NA
abundance: NA
j_gene: TRBJ2-5

CDR3aa: CASSEGQVESTQFF
CDR3nt: TGCGCCAGCAGTGAGGGACAGGTGGAGTCTACGCAGTTCTTC
v_gene: TRBV10-1
d_gene: TRBD1
abundance: NA
j_gene: TRBJ2-1

CDR3aa: CASSFGGGWTEAFF
CDR3nt: TGTGCCAGCAGCTTTGGAGGGGGCTGGACTGAAGCTTTCTTT
v_gene: TRBV7-9
d_gene: TRBD1
abundance: NA
j_gene: TRBJ1-1

CDR3aa: CVTGGRGVPLHF
CDR3nt: TGCGTAACAGGGGGAAGAGGGGTGCCCCTCCACTTT
v_gene: TRBV30
d_gene: TRBD1
abundance: NA
j_gene: TRBJ1-6

CDR3aa: CASSARRGGDTGELFF
CDR3nt: TGTGCCAGCAGCGCCCGACGAGGGGGCGACACCGGGGAGCTGTTTTTT
v_gene: TRBV7-3
d_gene: TRBD1
abundance: NA
j_gene: TRBJ2-2

CDR3aa: CASSLTANTEAFF
CDR3nt: TGTGCCAGCAGTTTAACAGCTAACACTGAAGCTTTCTTT
v_gene: TRBV28
d_gene: NA
abundance: NA
j_gene: TRBJ1-1

CDR3aa: CASSYDTGTGGFYSEAFF
CDR3nt: TGTGCCAGTAGTTATGACACCGGGACAGGGGGCTTTTATTCTGAAGCTTTCTTT
v_gene: TRBV19
d_gene: TRBD1
abundance: NA
j_gene: TRBJ1-1

CDR3aa: CASSPGGAARNIQYF
CDR3nt: TGTGCCAGCAGCCCCGGGGGGGCTGCCCGGAACATTCAGTACTTC
v_gene: TRBV5-4
d_gene: TRBD2
abundance: once
j_gene: TRBJ2-4

CDR3aa: CASRSGTGGSPLHF
CDR3nt: TGTGCCAGCAGGTCGGGGACAGGGGGATCACCCCTCCACTTT
v_gene: TRBV27
d_gene: TRBD1
abundance: NA
j_gene: TRBJ1-6

CDR3aa: CASTSSGGARTEAFF
CDR3nt: TGTGCCAGCACAAGCTCAGGGGGCGCGCGCACTGAAGCTTTCTTT
v_gene: TRBV2
d_gene: TRBD1
abundance: NA
j_gene: TRBJ1-1

CDR3aa: CASSSRDYQETQYF
CDR3nt: TGTGCCAGCAGCTCACGGGACTATCAAGAGACCCAGTACTTC
v_gene: TRBV9
d_gene: TRBD2
abundance: NA
j_gene: TRBJ2-5

CDR3aa: CASSLGAGGVNEQFF
CDR3nt: TGTGCCAGCAGCCTTGGCGCAGGGGGAGTAAATGAGCAGTTCTTC
v_gene: TRBV7-3
d_gene: TRBD1
abundance: NA
j_gene: TRBJ2-1

CDR3aa: CATSRPRGAEAFF
CDR3nt: TGTGCCACCAGCAGGCCAAGGGGCGCTGAAGCTTTCTTT
v_gene: TRBV15
d_gene: NA
abundance: NA
j_gene: TRBJ1-1

CDR3aa: CASSLVIGGQTDTQYF
CDR3nt: TGTGCCAGCAGCTTAGTCATCGGGGGGCAGACAGATACGCAGTATTTT
v_gene: TRBV7-9
d_gene: NA
abundance: NA
j_gene: TRBJ2-3

CDR3aa: CASSLGGTGLYQPQHF
CDR3nt: TGTGCCAGCAGCTTAGGAGGGACAGGGCTATATCAGCCCCAGCATTTT
v_gene: TRBV7-2
d_gene: TRBD1
abundance: NA
j_gene: TRBJ1-5

CDR3aa: CASSPGTSGNNEQFF
CDR3nt: TGCGCCAGCAGCCCCGGGACTAGCGGGAACAATGAGCAGTTCTTC
v_gene: TRBV5-1
d_gene: TRBD2
abundance: NA
j_gene: TRBJ2-1

CDR3aa: CASSEAPGQNYEQYF
CDR3nt: TGTGCCAGCAGCGAGGCGCCGGGACAGAACTACGAGCAGTACTTC
v_gene: TRBV9
d_gene: TRBD1
abundance: few
j_gene: TRBJ2-7

CDR3aa: CASSVVGSSYEQYF
CDR3nt: TGTGCCAGCAGCGTAGTGGGGAGCTCCTACGAGCAGTACTTC
v_gene: TRBV9
d_gene: NA
abundance: NA
j_gene: TRBJ2-7

CDR3aa: CASSPAPGQISGNTIYF
CDR3nt: TGTGCCAGCTCACCAGCGCCTGGACAGATCTCTGGAAACACCATATATTTT
v_gene: TRBV18
d_gene: NA
abundance: NA
j_gene: TRBJ1-3

CDR3aa: CASSRGTGDTGELFF
CDR3nt: TGCGCCAGCAGCCGCGGGACAGGAGACACCGGGGAGCTGTTTTTT
v_gene: TRBV5-1
d_gene: TRBD1
abundance: NA
j_gene: TRBJ2-2

CDR3aa: CSSSLPTGSNQPQHF
CDR3nt: TGTTCCAGCAGCTTACCGACGGGGAGCAATCAGCCCCAGCATTTT
v_gene: TRBV7-9
d_gene: NA
abundance: once
j_gene: TRBJ1-5

CDR3aa: CASSLRQGRTEAFF
CDR3nt: TGTGCCAGCAGTTTAAGACAGGGGAGGACTGAAGCTTTCTTT
v_gene: TRBV28
d_gene: TRBD1
abundance: NA
j_gene: TRBJ1-1

CDR3aa: CASSRWATENQPQHF
CDR3nt: TGTGCCAGCTCACGCTGGGCTACTGAAAATCAGCCCCAGCATTTT
v_gene: TRBV18
d_gene: NA
abundance: once
j_gene: TRBJ1-5

CDR3aa: CASSTRDRVSGYTF
CDR3nt: TGTGCCAGCAGCACCCGGGACAGGGTTTCTGGCTACACCTTC
v_gene: TRBV5-8
d_gene: TRBD1
abundance: NA
j_gene: TRBJ1-2

CDR3aa: CASSLVLGGGQETQYF
CDR3nt: TGCGCCAGCAGCTTGGTTTTGGGGGGGGGCCAAGAGACCCAGTACTTC
v_gene: TRBV5-1
d_gene: TRBD2
abundance: NA
j_gene: TRBJ2-5

CDR3aa: CASSFGTWEETQYF
CDR3nt: TGTGCCAGCAGCTTCGGGACTTGGGAAGAGACCCAGTACTTC
v_gene: TRBV5-8
d_gene: NA
abundance: NA
j_gene: TRBJ2-5

CDR3aa: CASSLVGSGGAPNEQFF
CDR3nt: TGCGCCAGCAGCTTGGTGGGTAGCGGGGGGGCGCCTAATGAGCAGTTCTTC
v_gene: TRBV5-1
d_gene: TRBD2
abundance: NA
j_gene: TRBJ2-1

CDR3aa: CAWSQGQPFDEKLFF
CDR3nt: TGTGCCTGGAGTCAGGGACAGCCTTTTGATGAAAAACTGTTTTTT
v_gene: TRBV30
d_gene: TRBD1
abundance: once
j_gene: TRBJ1-4

CDR3aa: CASSYERGGIKQYF
CDR3nt: TGTGCCAGCAGCTATGAGCGGGGGGGAATCAAGCAGTACTTC
v_gene: TRBV4-2
d_gene: TRBD2
abundance: NA
j_gene: TRBJ2-7

CDR3aa: CASSEAPSGGREQYF
CDR3nt: TGTGCCAGCAGTGAAGCGCCTAGCGGGGGTCGCGAGCAGTACTTC
v_gene: TRBV6-1
d_gene: TRBD2
abundance: NA
j_gene: TRBJ2-7

CDR3aa: CASSLGTGGFYEQYF
CDR3nt: TGTGCCAGCAGCTTGGGGACAGGGGGCTTCTACGAGCAGTACTTC
v_gene: TRBV7-3
d_gene: TRBD1
abundance: NA
j_gene: TRBJ2-7

CDR3aa: CASSLTGGASGQETQYF
CDR3nt: TGTGCCAGCAGCTTGACAGGGGGCGCGTCGGGCCAAGAGACCCAGTACTTC
v_gene: TRBV9
d_gene: TRBD1
abundance: few
j_gene: TRBJ2-5

CDR3aa: CASSDSNRGGGATNEKLFF
CDR3nt: TGTGCCAGCAGTGACTCGAACAGGGGGGGAGGAGCAACTAATGAAAAACTGTTTTTT
v_gene: TRBV6-4
d_gene: TRBD1
abundance: NA
j_gene: TRBJ1-4

CDR3aa: CASSLGADTQYF
CDR3nt: TGTGCCAGCAGCTTAGGGGCCGATACGCAGTATTTT
v_gene: TRBV7-9
d_gene: NA
abundance: NA
j_gene: TRBJ2-3

CDR3aa: CASSVQGSMNTEAFF
CDR3nt: TGTGCCAGCAGCGTACAGGGGAGCATGAACACTGAAGCTTTCTTT
v_gene: TRBV9
d_gene: NA
abundance: NA
j_gene: TRBJ1-1

CDR3aa: CASSSTRTGVTDTQYF
CDR3nt: TGCGCCAGCAGCTCAACCCGGACAGGGGTGACAGATACGCAGTATTTT
v_gene: TRBV5-1
d_gene: TRBD1
abundance: NA
j_gene: TRBJ2-3

CDR3aa: CASSPQAGGTHQPQHF
CDR3nt: TGTGCCAGCTCACCTCAGGCGGGGGGGACTCATCAGCCCCAGCATTTT
v_gene: TRBV18
d_gene: NA
abundance: NA
j_gene: TRBJ1-5

CDR3aa: CASSLDRVTRDEQFF
CDR3nt: TGCGCCAGCAGCTTGGATCGGGTGACGCGGGATGAGCAGTTCTTC
v_gene: TRBV5-1
d_gene: NA
abundance: few
j_gene: TRBJ2-1

CDR3aa: CASMGGSYEQYF
CDR3nt: TGTGCCAGCATGGGGGGCTCCTACGAGCAGTACTTC
v_gene: TRBV28
d_gene: NA
abundance: NA
j_gene: TRBJ2-7

CDR3aa: CASSFGHPTAITYEQYF
CDR3nt: TGTGCCAGCAGTTTTGGCCACCCCACAGCAATTACCTACGAGCAGTACTTC
v_gene: TRBV6-9
d_gene: NA
abundance: few
j_gene: TRBJ2-7

CDR3aa: CASSLMRTGETEAFF
CDR3nt: TGTGCCAGCAGCCTGATGAGGACAGGGGAGACTGAAGCTTTCTTT
v_gene: TRBV5-4
d_gene: TRBD1
abundance: NA
j_gene: TRBJ1-1

CDR3aa: CASSLTGPSMNTEAFF
CDR3nt: TGTGCTAGCAGCTTAACAGGGCCCTCCATGAACACTGAAGCTTTCTTT
v_gene: TRBV7-7
d_gene: NA
abundance: NA
j_gene: TRBJ1-1

CDR3aa: CASSLLLTGGYGYTF
CDR3nt: TGCGCCAGCAGCTTACTCCTTACAGGGGGATATGGCTACACCTTC
v_gene: TRBV5-1
d_gene: TRBD1
abundance: NA
j_gene: TRBJ1-2

CDR3aa: CASSRAGYQETQYF
CDR3nt: TGTGCCAGCAGCCGGGCGGGGTACCAAGAGACCCAGTACTTC
v_gene: TRBV7-2
d_gene: NA
abundance: NA
j_gene: TRBJ2-5

CDR3aa: CASRMTGGEGGELFF
CDR3nt: TGTGCCAGCAGGATGACGGGGGGCGAAGGCGGGGAGCTGTTTTTT
v_gene: TRBV6-5
d_gene: NA
abundance: NA
j_gene: TRBJ2-2

CDR3aa: CASSLDFESTEAFF
CDR3nt: TGTGCCAGCAGCTTAGATTTTGAGAGTACTGAAGCTTTCTTT
v_gene: TRBV7-9
d_gene: NA
abundance: NA
j_gene: TRBJ1-1

CDR3aa: CAWSKDGSPLHF
CDR3nt: TGTGCCTGGAGTAAAGATGGCTCACCCCTCCACTTT
v_gene: TRBV30
d_gene: NA
abundance: NA
j_gene: TRBJ1-6

CDR3aa: CASSPGMVGEKLFF
CDR3nt: TGTGCCAGCAGTCCAGGGATGGTGGGTGAAAAACTGTTTTTT
v_gene: TRBV6-1
d_gene: NA
abundance: NA
j_gene: TRBJ1-4

CDR3aa: CASSEGDTQYF
CDR3nt: TGTGCCAGCTCTGAGGGAGATACGCAGTATTTT
v_gene: TRBV6-6
d_gene: NA
abundance: NA
j_gene: TRBJ2-3

CDR3aa: CASSPSPRGRPLGEKLFF
CDR3nt: TGTGCCAGCAGTCCATCCCCCAGGGGGCGACCATTAGGTGAAAAACTGTTTTTT
v_gene: TRBV11-2
d_gene: TRBD1
abundance: NA
j_gene: TRBJ1-4

CDR3aa: CASSFTWGAGELFF
CDR3nt: TGTGCCAGCAGCTTTACCTGGGGGGCCGGGGAGCTGTTTTTT
v_gene: TRBV7-2
d_gene: NA
abundance: few
j_gene: TRBJ2-2

CDR3aa: CAISAYSSNQPQHF
CDR3nt: TGTGCCATCAGTGCCTACAGTAGCAATCAGCCCCAGCATTTT
v_gene: TRBV10-3
d_gene: NA
abundance: NA
j_gene: TRBJ1-5

CDR3aa: CASSLESGFDEQFF
CDR3nt: TGTGCCAGCAGCTTAGAGTCCGGGTTCGATGAGCAGTTCTTC
v_gene: TRBV11-1
d_gene: NA
abundance: few
j_gene: TRBJ2-1

CDR3aa: CASSLGLTGMGYSDNEQFF
CDR3nt: TGTGCCAGCAGCCTCGGCCTTACGGGGATGGGTTATTCCGACAATGAGCAGTTCTTC
v_gene: TRBV11-3
d_gene: NA
abundance: NA
j_gene: TRBJ2-1

CDR3aa: CASTLWTSGGAARFF
CDR3nt: TGTGCCAGCACTCTATGGACTAGCGGGGGGGCCGCTCGGTTCTTC
v_gene: TRBV28
d_gene: TRBD2
abundance: NA
j_gene: TRBJ2-1

CDR3aa: CASRVHRNQPQHF
CDR3nt: TGTGCCAGCCGCGTGCACAGAAATCAGCCCCAGCATTTT
v_gene: TRBV6-1
d_gene: NA
abundance: NA
j_gene: TRBJ1-5